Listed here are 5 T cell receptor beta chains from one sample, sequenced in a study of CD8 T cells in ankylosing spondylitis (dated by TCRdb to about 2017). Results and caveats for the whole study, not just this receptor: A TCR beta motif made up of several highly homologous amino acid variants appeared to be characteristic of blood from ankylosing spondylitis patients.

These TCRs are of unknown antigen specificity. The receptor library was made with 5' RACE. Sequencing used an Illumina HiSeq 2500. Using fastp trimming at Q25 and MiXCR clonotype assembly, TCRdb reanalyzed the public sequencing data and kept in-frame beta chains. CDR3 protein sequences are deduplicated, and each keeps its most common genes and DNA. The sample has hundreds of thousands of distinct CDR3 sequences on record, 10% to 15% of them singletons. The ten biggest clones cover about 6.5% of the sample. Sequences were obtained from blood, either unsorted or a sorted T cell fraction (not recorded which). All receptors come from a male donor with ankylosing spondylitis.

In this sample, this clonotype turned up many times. The chain's CDR3 is CASSLWETDTQYF. CDR3 DNA: TGCGCCAGCAGCTTATGGGAGACAGATACGCAGTATTTT. This sequence joins TRBV5-1 and TRBJ2-3; weak D call: TRBD2 (5 bases). Germline CDR1 is SGHRS and CDR2 is YFSETQ. This CDR3 has 13 amino acids. Trimming removed 2 bases from V and 3 bases from J, with 7 bases in between.

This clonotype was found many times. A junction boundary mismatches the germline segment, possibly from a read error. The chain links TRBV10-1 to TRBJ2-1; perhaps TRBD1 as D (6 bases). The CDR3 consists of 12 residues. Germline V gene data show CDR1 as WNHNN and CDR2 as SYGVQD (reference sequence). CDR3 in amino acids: CASSDRYNEQFF. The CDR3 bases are TGTGCCAGCAGCGACAGGTACAATGAGCAGTTCTTC.

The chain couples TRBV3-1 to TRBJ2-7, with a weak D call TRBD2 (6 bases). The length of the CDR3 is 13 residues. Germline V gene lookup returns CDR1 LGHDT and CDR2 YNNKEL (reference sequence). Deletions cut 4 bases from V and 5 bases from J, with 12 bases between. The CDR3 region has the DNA TGTGCCAGCAGCCCCACCGGGGGACACGAGCAGTACTTC. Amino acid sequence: CASSPTGGHEQYF.

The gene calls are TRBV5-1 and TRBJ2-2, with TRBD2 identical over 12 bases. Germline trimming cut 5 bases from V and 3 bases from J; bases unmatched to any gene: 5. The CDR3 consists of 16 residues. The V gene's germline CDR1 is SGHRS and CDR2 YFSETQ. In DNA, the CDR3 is TGCGCCAGCAGGGAAGGACTAGCGGGGTACACCGGGGAGCTGTTTTTT. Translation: CASREGLAGYTGELFF. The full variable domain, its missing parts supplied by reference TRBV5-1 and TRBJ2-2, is KAGVTQTPRYLIKTRGQQVTLSCSPISGHRSVSWYQQTPGQGLQFLFEYFSETQRNKGNFPGRFSGRQFSNSRSEMNVSTLELGDSALYLCASREGLAGYTGELFFGEGSRLTVL.

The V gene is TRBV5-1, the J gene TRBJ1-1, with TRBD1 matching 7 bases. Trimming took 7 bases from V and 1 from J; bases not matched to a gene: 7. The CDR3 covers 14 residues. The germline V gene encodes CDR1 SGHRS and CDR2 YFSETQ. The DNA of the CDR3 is TGCGCCAGCGGTAGGGACAGACAGAACACTGAAGCTTTCTTT. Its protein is CASGRDRQNTEAFF.